This TCR beta chain was obtained from a study of regulatory T cells in long-lasting Graves disease. V was pared by 4 bases and J by 5 bases, with 9 bases between. Germline lookup yields CDR1 SGHAT and CDR2 FQNNGV. This CDR3 has 14 residues. Both iRepertoire HTBI primers and Arm-PCR of CDR3 regions were used to build the TCR beta libraries. Using its own MiXCR run on the multiplex PCR reads, TCRdb lists one record per CDR3 protein. This table holds about 530,000 distinct CDR3 sequences, roughly 16% found once. Regarding time point: newly diagnosed GD, antithyroid drugs for less than 3 months. Generation of the TCR library employed RNA extracted from PBMCs. A few counts support this clonotype. In addition, the sample was reused for a study of T cells in Graves' hyperthyroidism and ophthalmopathy. That investigation notes: Pregnant or lactating patients were excluded, as were those with uncontrolled infection or other autoimmune disease.

Sequenced here: peripheral blood mononuclear cells (PBMCs), sampled at new diagnosis, from a patient treated with antithyroid drugs. V gene TRBV11-2 combines with J gene TRBJ2-6; D is unresolved. This clonotype was obtained from a woman aged 35-65 years with Graves disease. CDR3 loop: CASSSSTRANVLTF. DNA of the CDR3: TGTGCCAGCAGCTCGTCCACTCGGGCCAACGTCCTGACTTTC.